Below, 21 T cell receptor beta chains from the same sample are listed, as sequenced in a study of cytomegalovirus exposure and HLA in healthy donors. Primers included in the PCR were 60 Vbeta and 13 Jbeta primers. Only in-frame clones appear in the TCRdb table, and some are missing; sequencing was by immunoSEQ multiplex PCR. The sample has under 100,000 clones, 81% seen once. The material sequenced was PBMCs. Receptor source: a woman aged 70-85 years in good health and CMV-seropositive.

The gene calls are TRBV10-1 and TRBJ1-2; D call uncertain. The germline CDR1 and CDR2 sequences are WNHNN and SYGVQD (reference sequence). Trimming shortened V by 7 bases and J by 9 bases, and 21 bases separated the two germline ends. The CDR3 has 14 residues. The CDR3 loop is CASIPLDFSDRYTF. Written as DNA, the CDR3 is TGCGCCAGCATACCTCTCGACTTTTCTGATCGCTACACCTTC.

The chain employs TRBV6-5 and TRBJ1-4; TRBD1 aligns across 10 bases. The V and J ends lost 6 bases and 11 bases, in that order; junction bases with no gene match: 12. In germline, CDR1 is MNHEY, CDR2 SVGAGI. This CDR3 contains 15 residues. CDR3 nucleotides: TGTGCCAGCAGCCGATCCGGGACAGGGGTTGAGAAACTGTTTTTT. Translated: CASSRSGTGVEKLFF.

This clone came up once. The rearrangement joins TRBV29-1 to TRBJ1-2; 9 nucleotides agree with TRBD1. J lost 8 bases, V lost 0 bases, and 7 bases had no gene match. CDR1 and CDR2 from the germline V gene are SQVTM and ANQGSEA. CDR3 length: 14 residues. In DNA form, the CDR3 reads TGCAGCGTTGAAGATCAGGGACAGGGCTTCGGCTACACCTTC. Residues: CSVEDQGQGFGYTF.

This clone was observed a single time. This sequence joins TRBV30 and TRBJ1-5; D call uncertain. The CDR3 totals 14 residues. Germline loops: CDR1 GTSNPN, CDR2 SVGIG (reference sequence). The germline V and J ends were trimmed by 0 bases and 6 bases, with 12 bases remaining between them. The CDR3 spells CAWSVPGSGQPQHF. The CDR3 coding sequence is TGTGCCTGGAGTGTTCCGGGATCGGGTCAGCCCCAGCATTTT.

This clone occurred a few times. The rearrangement uses TRBV5-8 and TRBJ2-3; 11 bases map to TRBD2. The CDR3 consists of 15 residues. V lost 4 bases to trimming and J lost 6 bases; unmatched junction nucleotides: 7. From germline, CDR1 is SGHTS and CDR2 YDEGEE. CDR3 region: CASSRRLAGTDTQYF. In DNA, the CDR3 is TGTGCCAGCAGCAGGCGACTAGCGGGAACTGATACGCAGTATTTT.

On this clone: A read error may account for a junction end that differs from germline. The CDR3 region is CATSGDSIGTSGAQQETQYF. The DNA of the CDR3 is TGTGCCACCAGCGGAGATTCTATAGGGACTAGCGGGGCCCAACAAGAGACCCAGTACTTC. The chain recombines TRBV15 with TRBJ2-5; 13 positions agree with TRBD2. In germline, CDR1 is LNHNV, CDR2 YYDKDF (reference sequence). The CDR3 length is 20 residues.

This clone turned up a few times. CDR3 in amino acids: CASSTRTGPYGYTF. CDR3 nucleotides: TGTGCCAGCAGCACCCGGACAGGCCCCTATGGCTACACCTTC. V usage is TRBV11-3 and J usage is TRBJ1-2, with TRBD1 matching 7 bases. The J segment lost 4 bases and the V segment lost 5 bases, leaving 7 bases of the junction unmatched. This CDR3 has 14 residues. CDR1 and CDR2 (germline): SGHNT, YENEEA.

This clone was counted once. The chain uses TRBV18 and TRBJ2-5, with D possibly being TRBD1 (6 bases). V gave up 4 bases and J gave up 2 bases, with 14 bases separating them. The CDR3 has 15 residues. Germline V gene sequence: CDR1 KGHSH, CDR2 LQKENI. The CDR3 DNA is TGTGCCAGCTCACTTACCGGGACACCTCAAGAGACCCAGTACTTC. Translating gives CASSLTGTPQETQYF.

This clone was counted a single time. This chain links TRBV5-4 with TRBJ2-1; weak D call: TRBD1 (6 bases). V shed 6 bases and J shed 8 bases, with 18 bases lying between them. The CDR3 is 14 amino acids. Germline CDR1 SGHNT, CDR2 YYREEE (reference sequence). CDR3 amino acids: CASNSARGADEQFF. DNA for the CDR3: TGTGCCAGCAATTCCGCCAGGGGCGCGGATGAGCAGTTCTTC. The whole variable domain, filled in from reference TRBV5-4 and TRBJ2-1, reads ETGVTQSPTHLIKTRGQQVTLRCSSQSGHNTVSWYQQALGQGPQFIFQYYREEENGRGNFPPRFSGLQFPNYSSELNVNALELDDSALYLCASNSARGADEQFFGPGTRLTVL.

The J gene is TRBJ2-7, the V gene TRBV7-9, with D uncertain. The V end lost 2 bases, the J end lost 0 bases, and 11 bases lay between the germline ends. The CDR3 is 15 amino acids. Germline V CDR1 and CDR2: SEHNR, FQNEAQ (reference sequence). DNA of the CDR3: TGTGCCAGCAGCTTAAGAGCGATTAGCTCCTACGAGCAGTACTTC. Protein product: CASSLRAISSYEQYF.

This rearrangement joins TRBV7-2 to TRBJ1-6; TRBD1 is a possible D gene (5 bases). The CDR3 totals 14 residues. Deletions cut 3 bases from V and 10 bases from J, with 13 bases between. From germline, CDR1 is SGHTA and CDR2 FQGNSA. CDR3 in amino acids: CASSFKQGGSPLHF. In DNA, the CDR3 is TGTGCCAGCAGCTTCAAGCAGGGCGGCTCACCCCTCCACTTT.

This rearrangement joins TRBV5-6 to TRBJ2-1; D not resolved. V lost 0 bases and J lost 0, with 10 bases in between. CDR3 length equals 16 residues. Germline loops: CDR1 SGHDT, CDR2 YYEEEE. The CDR3 reads CASSLVWRGSYNEQFF. The CDR3 DNA follows: TGTGCCAGCAGCTTGGTTTGGAGAGGCTCCTACAATGAGCAGTTCTTC.

V usage is TRBV5-6 and J usage is TRBJ2-7; TRBD2 matches 9 bases. V lost 4 bases, J lost 2 bases, and 7 bases stayed unmatched. Germline V lookup: CDR1 SGHDT, CDR2 YYEEEE. CDR3 size: 15 residues. The CDR3 sequence: CASSAGGTRTYEQYF. For the CDR3, the DNA is TGTGCCAGCAGCGCGGGAGGGACTAGAACCTACGAGCAGTACTTC.

The chain is built from TRBV11-3 and TRBJ1-1; the D is unclear. V was trimmed by 5 bases and J by 4 bases, leaving 17 bases between them. The CDR3 extends over 15 amino acids. Per germline, CDR1 SGHNT and CDR2 YENEEA. In DNA form, the CDR3 reads TGTGCCAGCAGCCTCTTGCCTTCAGGAGGCACTGAAGCTTTCTTT. This codes for CASSLLPSGGTEAFF. The variable domain in full, completed from reference TRBV11-3 and TRBJ1-1, reads EAGVVQSPRYKIIEKKQPVAFWCNPISGHNTLYWYLQNLGQGPELLIRYENEEAVDDSQLPKDRFSAERLKGVDSTLKIQPAELGDSAVYLCASSLLPSGGTEAFFGQGTRLTVV.

The J gene is TRBJ2-5, the V gene TRBV7-9; TRBD2 is a possible D gene (5 bases). The DNA end lines up better with TRBJ2-7; the J call may be wrong. The CDR3 runs to 13 residues. Germline V lookup: CDR1 SEHNR, CDR2 FQNEAQ (reference sequence). The CDR3 loop reads CASSPDGVIEQYF. For the CDR3, the DNA is TGTGCCAGCAGCCCAGACGGGGTGATCGAGCAGTACTTC.

This clone has just a few counts. V gene TRBV7-3 combines with J gene TRBJ1-1, with a weak D call TRBD1 (6 bases). Trimming took off 5 bases at V and 1 base at J, with 14 bases between the two ends. The CDR3 extends over 15 amino acids. The V gene's germline CDR1 is SGHTA and CDR2 FQGTGA. CDR3 DNA sequence: TGTGCCAGCAGCCAGTTGGGGGGGGCGAACACTGAAGCTTTCTTT. This translates into CASSQLGGANTEAFF. Variable domain in full (rest from reference TRBV7-3 and TRBJ1-1): GAGVSQTPSNKVTEKGKYVELRCDPISGHTALYWYRQSLGQGPEFLIYFQGTGAADDSGLPNDRFFAVRPEGSVSTLKIQRTERGDSAVYLCASSQLGGANTEAFFGQGTRLTVV.

This clone was seen a handful of times. The V call is TRBV7-2, the J call TRBJ1-1, with D hard to call. Trimming took 4 bases from V and 2 from J, leaving 11 bases between them. CDR1 and CDR2 from the germline V gene are SGHTA and FQGNSA. CDR3 length equals 14 residues. DNA of the CDR3: TGTGCCAGCAGCTCAAGTTCACTTAACACTGAAGCTTTCTTT. Amino acids: CASSSSSLNTEAFF.

This rearrangement joins TRBV30 to TRBJ1-3, with D hard to call. Germline V gene lookup returns CDR1 GTSNPN and CDR2 SVGIG (reference sequence). There are 12 residues in the CDR3. V was cut by 2 bases and J by 4 bases, with 6 bases left in between. CDR3 nucleotide sequence: TGTGCCTGGAGTTTCGAGGGAAACACCATATATTTT. Residues: CAWSFEGNTIYF.

The chain recombines TRBV7-2 with TRBJ2-5; D may be TRBD2 (6 bases). Germline V gives CDR1 SGHTA, CDR2 FQGNSA. CDR3 size: 16 residues. V gave up 5 bases and J gave up 3 bases, with 19 bases separating them. CDR3 residues: CASSLEGTLVKETQYF. CDR3 in DNA: TGTGCCAGCAGCCTAGAGGGGACTTTAGTGAAAGAGACCCAGTACTTC.

The chain couples TRBV7-2 to TRBJ2-7; maybe TRBD1 (6 bases). V lost 6 bases and J lost 2, with 14 bases in between. Germline lookup yields CDR1 SGHTA and CDR2 FQGNSA. The CDR3 sequence is 14 residues long. This chain's CDR3 is CASREQGITYEQYF. CDR3 DNA sequence: TGTGCCAGCAGGGAACAGGGTATTACCTACGAGCAGTACTTC.

The rearrangement uses TRBV29-1 and TRBJ2-5, with TRBD1 identical over 9 bases. Per germline, CDR1 SQVTM and CDR2 ANQGSEA. The CDR3 covers 12 residues. V gave up 4 bases and J gave up 5 bases; unmatched junction bases: 2. CDR3 in DNA: TGCAGCGTTGTGACAGGGGGGGAGACCCAGTACTTC. It translates to CSVVTGGETQYF.